These 13 T cell receptor beta chains share one sample of origin, sequenced in a study of blood T cells in healthy people across ages. With a J-beta primer mix and a sample-barcoded 5' primer, a second PCR ran about 6 to 11 cycles. TCRdb independently ran MiXCR on the 5' RACE reads; one entry per CDR3 protein. The table records about 1.6 million distinct CDR3 sequences, roughly 30% of them present only once. What was sequenced was blood. These receptors came from a woman in her 30s in good health.

This chain joins TRBV4-1 and TRBJ1-2, with D hard to call. V shed 1 base and J shed 8 bases, with 14 bases lying between them. The CDR3 loop spans 14 amino acids. The V gene's germline CDR1 is MGHRA and CDR2 YSYEKL. This CDR3 is CASSQVFGNRGYTF. CDR3 bases: TGCGCCAGCAGCCAAGTTTTTGGGAATCGGGGCTACACCTTC.

The rearrangement joins TRBV11-2 to TRBJ2-4; 12 nucleotides line up with TRBD2. The end of the DNA fits TRBJ2-7 better, so the J call may be wrong. This CDR3 contains 18 residues. Germline V CDR1 and CDR2: SGHAT, FQNNGV. CDR3 nucleotide sequence: TGTGCCAGCAGCCGCACCCAAAGCGGACTAGCGGGGACCTACGAGCAGTACTTC. As protein: CASSRTQSGLAGTYEQYF.

This clonotype showed up just a few times. The chain carries TRBV21-1 and TRBJ1-6; whether TRBD1, the table's D call, matches the DNA was not checked. TRBV21-1 is given as a pseudogene. This CDR3 comprises 17 residues. Here the CDR3 reads CASNKERQGVHHAPLHF. The CDR3 DNA reads as TGTGCCAGCAACAAAGAAAGACAGGGGGTCCATCACGCACCCCTCCACTTT.

V usage is TRBV9 and J usage is TRBJ2-1; D gene ambiguous. CDR1 SGDLS and CDR2 YYNGEE come from the germline V gene. This CDR3 spans 15 amino acids. V lost 0 bases and J 2 bases, leaving 9 bases between the germline ends. This chain's CDR3 is CASSVAKTAYNEQFF. The CDR3 DNA reads TGTGCCAGCAGCGTAGCTAAAACGGCCTACAATGAGCAGTTCTTC.

The chain uses TRBV20-1 and TRBJ2-1; D tentatively fits TRBD1 or TRBD2 (5 bases each). The germline V gene encodes CDR1 DFQATT and CDR2 SNEGSKA (reference sequence). Trimming took 0 bases from V and 3 from J, leaving 12 bases between them. The CDR3 has 15 amino acids. The CDR3 sequence is CSARERGLDYNEQFF. CDR3 coding DNA: TGCAGTGCTAGAGAACGGGGCCTAGACTACAATGAGCAGTTCTTC.

The DNA for the CDR3 is TGTGCCAGCGAGTACACGGAACCCTACGAGCAGTACTTC. It yields the protein CASEYTEPYEQYF. The chain has TRBV2 and TRBJ2-7; no definite D call. The germline V gene has CDR1 SNHLY and CDR2 FYNNEI. The CDR3 is made up of 13 amino acids. Trimming shortened V by 8 bases and J by 2 bases, and 13 bases separated the two germline ends.

A word on this clonotype: An end of the junction does not agree with germline; a read error may underlie this. The V call is TRBV27, the J call TRBJ2-7, with D possibly matching TRBD2 (5 bases). The CDR3 is 13 residues long. Germline V gene data show CDR1 as MNHEY and CDR2 as SMNVEV (reference sequence). CDR3 protein: CANSLAEAYEQYF. CDR3 DNA sequence: TGTGCCAACAGTTTGGCGGAGGCCTACGAGCAGTACTTC.

As for this clonotype: Relative to the germline gene, one junction end is altered; a read error may explain this. The rearrangement links TRBV4-2 to TRBJ2-3; TRBD2 aligns across 13 bases. Germline CDR1 reads LGHNA; CDR2 reads YNFKEQ. CDR3 length: 16 amino acids. Here the CDR3 reads CASSRLTSGRTDTQYF. In DNA, the CDR3 is TGTGCCAGCAGCCGGCTGACTAGCGGGAGGACAGACACGCAGTATTTT.

Regarding this clonotype: Mismatch with germline at one junction end may stem from a read error. The rearrangement links TRBV5-1 to TRBJ1-6; no definite D call. This CDR3 comprises 16 residues. Germline V lookup: CDR1 SGHRS, CDR2 YFSETQ. For the CDR3, the DNA is TGCGCCGGCAGCTTGGGCGGGAGCTCCTATAATTCACCCCTCCACTTT. Translated, it gives CAGSLGGSSYNSPLHF.

V usage is TRBV4-1 and J usage is TRBJ2-1, with D perhaps TRBD1 (5 bases). The CDR3 is 16 amino acids. The germline V and J ends were trimmed by 0 bases and 5 bases, with 14 bases remaining between them. The germline gives CDR1 MGHRA, CDR2 YSYEKL. CDR3 region: CASSQDSPAGNNEQFF. For the CDR3, the DNA is TGCGCCAGCAGCCAAGATTCCCCCGCAGGGAACAATGAGCAGTTCTTC.

The rearrangement uses TRBV27 and TRBJ2-1; TRBD2 agrees at 10 bases. The trim removed 3 bases at V and 9 bases at J, leaving 14 bases unmatched. The CDR3 consists of 17 residues. CDR1 MNHEY and CDR2 SMNVEV come from the germline V gene (reference sequence). The CDR3 nucleotides are TGTGCCAGCAGTTTCCTTACTAGCGGGGAACCCCGCTTTGAGCAGTTCTTC. Amino acids: CASSFLTSGEPRFEQFF.

The genes are TRBV5-1 and TRBJ2-7; the D is unclear. The CDR3 extends over 15 amino acids. Germline CDR1 is SGHRS and CDR2 is YFSETQ. The V end lost 4 bases, the J end lost 0 bases, and 14 bases lay between the germline ends. CDR3 sequence (DNA): TGCGCCAGCAGCCCTCCGGTGACAAGCTCCTACGAGCAGTACTTC. Its protein is CASSPPVTSSYEQYF.

The chain joins TRBV13 to TRBJ1-1; D not certain. Germline V gene lookup returns CDR1 PRHDT and CDR2 FYEKMQ (reference sequence). The CDR3 consists of 14 residues. The ends were cut back, 3 bases at V and 8 bases at J, with 16 bases in the middle. CDR3: CASSLGPSGAEAFF. The CDR3, as DNA: TGTGCCAGCAGCTTGGGCCCCTCGGGAGCAGAAGCTTTCTTT. The variable domain in full, completed from reference TRBV13 and TRBJ1-1, reads AAGVIQSPRHLIKEKRETATLKCYPIPRHDTVYWYQQGPGQDPQFLISFYEKMQSDKGSIPDRFSAQQFSDYHSELNMSSLELGDSALYFCASSLGPSGAEAFFGQGTRLTVV.